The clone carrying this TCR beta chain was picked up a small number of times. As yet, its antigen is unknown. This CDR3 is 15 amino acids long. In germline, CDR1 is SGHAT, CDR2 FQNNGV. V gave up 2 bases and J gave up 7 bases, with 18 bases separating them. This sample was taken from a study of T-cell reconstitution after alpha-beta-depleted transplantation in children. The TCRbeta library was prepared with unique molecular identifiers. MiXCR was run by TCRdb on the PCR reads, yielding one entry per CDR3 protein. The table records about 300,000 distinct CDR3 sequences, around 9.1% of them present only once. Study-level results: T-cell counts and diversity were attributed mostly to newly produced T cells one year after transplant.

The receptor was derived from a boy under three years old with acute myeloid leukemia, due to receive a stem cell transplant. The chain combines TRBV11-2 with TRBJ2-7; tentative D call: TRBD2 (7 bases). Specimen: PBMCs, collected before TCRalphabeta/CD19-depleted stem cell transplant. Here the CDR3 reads CASSLRGRDPGEQYF. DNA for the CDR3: TGTGCCAGCAGCTTAAGGGGGAGGGACCCTGGGGAGCAGTACTTC.